The 32 T cell receptor beta chains in this list originate from one sample, sequenced in a study of human T cells and chemical hapten exposure. One entry per CDR3 protein, called by TCRdb with MiXCR from the RACE reads. The sample yields around 330,000 distinct CDR3 sequences, 5% to 6.5% seen once. Time point here: pre-sensitization, week 0. Regarding treatment: therapeutic diphenylcyclopropenone sensitization with weekly scalp DPC. Sequenced material: whole blood, taken in connection with sensitization to the hapten diphenylcyclopropenone (DPC). All receptors come from a woman aged 18 to 35 with alopecia areata. Some clones in this sample may be carry-over from other donors' samples.

This clonotype was observed a few times. This chain links TRBV5-6 with TRBJ2-7, with D tentatively TRBD2 (5 bases). The CDR3 is 14 amino acids. Trimming took 5 bases from V and 4 from J, leaving 16 bases between them. Germline CDR1 is SGHDT and CDR2 is YYEEEE. CDR3: CASSPGSSAYEQYF. For the CDR3, the DNA is TGTGCCAGCAGTCCGGGGTCCAGTGCGTACGAGCAGTACTTC. The whole variable domain, remainder taken from reference TRBV5-6 and TRBJ2-7, is DAGVTQSPTHLIKTRGQQVTLRCSPKSGHDTVSWYQQALGQGPQFIFQYYEEEERQRGNFPDRFSGHQFPNYSSELNVNALLLGDSALYLCASSPGSSAYEQYFGPGTRLTVT.

The chain has TRBV6-1 and TRBJ2-2; D uncertain. V was shortened by 4 bases and J by 3 bases, with 6 bases between the two germline ends. Germline V gene sequence: CDR1 MNHNS, CDR2 SASEGT. This CDR3 has 13 amino acids. CDR3 coding DNA: TGTGCCAGCAGTGCTCCGTACACCGGGGAGCTGTTTTTT. Its protein product is CASSAPYTGELFF.

The J gene is TRBJ2-2, the V gene TRBV7-2; TRBD1 agrees at 7 bases. J was trimmed by 4 bases and V by 4 bases; bases with no gene match: 9. CDR1 is SGHTA and CDR2 is FQGNSA in the germline V gene. The CDR3 is 16 residues long. CDR3 residues: CASSSGTAGATGELFF. The CDR3 nucleotides read TGTGCCAGCAGCTCCGGGACAGCCGGGGCCACCGGGGAGCTGTTTTTT.

This clonotype was counted between two and nine times. The chain couples TRBV20-1 to TRBJ1-4; D not certain. The CDR3 consists of 13 residues. Germline-derived CDR1 and CDR2 are DFQATT and SNEGSKA (reference sequence). Trimming left V 3 bases short and J 4 bases short, with 9 bases between. In DNA form, the CDR3 reads TGCAGTGCTAGGGGCCAGAGTAATGAAAAACTGTTTTTT. Translation gives CSARGQSNEKLFF.

This clonotype came up many times. This chain joins TRBV29-1 and TRBJ2-3, with TRBD2 identical over 11 bases. The CDR3 loop spans 16 amino acids. The junction had 8 bases not matched to a gene; V was cut back by 5 bases and J by 1 base. CDR1 is SQVTM, CDR2 ANQGSEA, per germline. The CDR3 DNA reads TGCAGCGTTAAGAAACTAGCGGGGGTGGGCACAGATACGCAGTATTTT. Amino acid sequence: CSVKKLAGVGTDTQYF.

V is TRBV6-5 and J is TRBJ2-5, with D perhaps being TRBD1 or TRBD2 (5 bases each). CDR3 length: 14 amino acids. Trimming took 2 bases from V and 4 from J, leaving 11 bases between them. Germline lookup yields CDR1 MNHEY and CDR2 SVGAGI. This CDR3 reads CASSYPGAPETQYF. CDR3 bases: TGTGCCAGCAGTTACCCCGGGGCACCAGAGACCCAGTACTTC.

This clonotype came up many times. The rearrangement joins TRBV3-1 to TRBJ1-1; D might be TRBD1 (6 bases). The CDR3 runs to 14 residues. Looked up from germline, CDR1 is LGHDT and CDR2 is YNNKEL (reference sequence). V lost 3 bases and J lost 0, with 8 bases in between. The DNA for the CDR3 is TGTGCCAGCAGCCACGGGACACTGAACACTGAAGCTTTCTTT. Residues: CASSHGTLNTEAFF. Filled out from reference TRBV3-1 and TRBJ1-1, the complete variable domain reads DTAVSQTPKYLVTQMGNDKSIKCEQNLGHDTMYWYKQDSKKFLKIMFSYNNKELIINETVPNRFSPKSPDKAHLNLHINSLELGDSAVYFCASSHGTLNTEAFFGQGTRLTVV.

Only a few counts were recorded for this clonotype. V gene TRBV15 combines with J gene TRBJ2-2; 7 bases are shared with TRBD2. Trimming cost V 0 bases and J 5 bases; bases outside gene matches: 6. Germline V CDR1 and CDR2: LNHNV, YYDKDF (reference sequence). The CDR3 runs 16 residues. CDR3 DNA: TGTGCCACCAGCAGAGACCCGGGACTACTTACCGGGGAGCTGTTTTTT. It is translated as CATSRDPGLLTGELFF. Together with reference TRBV15 and TRBJ2-2, the CDR3 gives the full variable domain: DAMVIQNPRYQVTQFGKPVTLSCSQTLNHNVMYWYQQKSSQAPKLLFHYYDKDFNNEADTPDNFQSRRPNTSFCFLDIRSPGLGDTAMYLCATSRDPGLLTGELFFGEGSRLTVL.

This clonotype was recorded a few times. V usage is TRBV5-4 and J usage is TRBJ2-7; TRBD2 matches 8 bases. J lost 5 bases, V lost 1 base, and 5 bases had no gene match. The CDR3 contains 14 residues. Germline V lookup: CDR1 SGHNT, CDR2 YYREEE (reference sequence). CDR3 residues: CASSLRRGGNEQYF. CDR3 bases: TGTGCCAGCAGCTTGAGGCGCGGGGGGAACGAGCAGTACTTC.

V usage is TRBV4-3 and J usage is TRBJ1-2; D unresolved. Germline CDR1 is LGHNA and CDR2 is YSLEER. This CDR3 spans 15 amino acids. Trimming cost V 0 bases and J 4 bases, with 12 bases left between them. This CDR3 reads CASSQDSGRLYGYTF. DNA for the CDR3: TGCGCCAGCAGCCAAGATTCCGGACGGCTCTATGGCTACACCTTC.

The V call is TRBV27, the J call TRBJ1-1, with D unresolved. Germline V gene sequence: CDR1 MNHEY, CDR2 SMNVEV (reference sequence). V was pared by 4 bases and J by 2 bases, with 11 bases between. The CDR3 has 14 amino acids. CDR3 sequence reads: CASSSTTPNTEAFF. CDR3 DNA sequence: TGTGCCAGCAGTTCGACGACACCCAACACTGAAGCTTTCTTT.

This clonotype has ten or more counts. The chain is built from TRBV7-6 and TRBJ2-1, with 8 nucleotides matching TRBD2. This CDR3 has 15 residues. Germline CDR1 reads SGHVS; CDR2 reads FNYEAQ. V shed 7 bases, J shed 3 bases, and the junction held 8 bases outside the gene matches. The chain's CDR3 is CASIAIAGRYNEQFF. The CDR3 nucleotides read TGTGCCAGCATCGCGATAGCGGGGCGCTACAATGAGCAGTTCTTC. Full variable domain (remainder filled in from reference TRBV7-6 and TRBJ2-1): GAGVSQSPRYKVTKRGQDVALRCDPISGHVSLYWYRQALGQGPEFLTYFNYEAQQDKSGLPNDRFSAERPEGSISTLTIQRTEQRDSAMYRCASIAIAGRYNEQFFGPGTRLTVL.

This clonotype came up a few times. The CDR3 coding sequence is TGTGCCAGCAGTGAAAGGGGACAGACGATCTACGAGCAGTACTTC. Translating gives CASSERGQTIYEQYF. The chain joins TRBV6-1 to TRBJ2-7, with 7 bases lining up with TRBD1. V shed 2 bases and J 3 bases; nucleotides not matched to a gene: 7. Germline loops: CDR1 MNHNS, CDR2 SASEGT. The CDR3 covers 15 residues.

This clonotype has just a few counts. The CDR3 is CASSLLPGVNEQFF. As DNA, the CDR3 is TGTGCCAGCAGTTTACTTCCGGGGGTCAATGAGCAGTTCTTC. The chain couples TRBV27 to TRBJ2-1, with D possibly matching TRBD2 (6 bases). Germline assignment: CDR1 MNHEY and CDR2 SMNVEV (reference sequence). V dropped 2 bases and J dropped 6 bases, with 11 bases sitting between them. CDR3 length equals 14 residues.

In its sample, this clonotype was seen many times. This chain connects TRBV6-5 to TRBJ2-7; TRBD1 aligns across 7 bases. This CDR3 is built from 15 residues. The junction had 6 bases not matched to a gene; V was cut back by 2 bases and J by 2 bases. Germline values: CDR1 MNHEY, CDR2 SVGAGI. The CDR3: CASSYVAQGAYEQYF. For the CDR3, the DNA is TGTGCCAGCAGTTACGTCGCCCAGGGGGCCTACGAGCAGTACTTC.

This clonotype was seen a handful of times. The rearrangement links TRBV12-5 to TRBJ1-5; D is unresolved. This CDR3 region has 14 residues. V lost 7 bases to trimming and J lost 0 bases, with 10 bases between them. Germline CDR1 LGHNT, CDR2 FRNRAP. This CDR3 reads CASAADNSNQPQHF. The CDR3 DNA reads TGTGCTAGTGCAGCAGATAATAGCAATCAGCCCCAGCATTTT. Using reference TRBV12-5 and TRBJ1-5 for the parts outside the CDR3, the full variable domain is DARVTQTPRHKVTEMGQEVTMRCQPILGHNTVFWYRQTMMQGLELLAYFRNRAPLDDSGMPKDRFSAEMPDATLATLKIQPSEPRDSAVYFCASAADNSNQPQHFGDGTRLSIL.

The sample holds a few counts of this clonotype. This chain links TRBV14 with TRBJ1-5, with unresolved D. Germline-derived CDR1 and CDR2 are SGHDN and FVKESK. The V end lost 5 bases, the J end lost 6 bases, and 11 bases lay between the germline ends. The CDR3 consists of 13 residues. This CDR3 reads CASSSSKGQPQHF. CDR3 nucleotide sequence: TGTGCCAGCAGCTCTTCTAAGGGTCAGCCCCAGCATTTT. Supplemented by reference TRBV14 and TRBJ1-5, the full variable domain reads EAGVTQFPSHSVIEKGQTVTLRCDPISGHDNLYWYRRVMGKEIKFLLHFVKESKQDESGMPNNRFLAERTGGTYSTLKVQPAELEDSGVYFCASSSSKGQPQHFGDGTRLSIL.

In this sample, this clonotype turned up many times. This sequence joins TRBV3-1 and TRBJ2-7; D may match TRBD1 or TRBD2 (5 bases each). The germline gives CDR1 LGHDT, CDR2 YNNKEL (reference sequence). V shed 4 bases and J shed 6 bases, with 16 bases lying between them. This CDR3 is built from 14 residues. The CDR3 here is CASSRAGTEREQYF. DNA of the CDR3: TGTGCCAGCAGCCGTGCCGGGACCGAACGCGAGCAGTACTTC.

This clonotype was seen only a few times. This chain joins TRBV10-3 and TRBJ1-6; 10 bases agree with TRBD1. Trimming cost V 8 bases and J 8 bases; bases outside gene matches: 3. The length of the CDR3 is 13 residues. Germline CDR1 and CDR2: ENHRY and SYGVKD. In nucleotides, the CDR3 is TGTGCCATCGCGACAGGGGGCGATTCACCCCTCCACTTT. Translation: CAIATGGDSPLHF.

This clonotype was seen a handful of times. This rearrangement joins TRBV10-3 to TRBJ2-7; D remains unclear. V was clipped by 3 bases and J by 0 bases, with 15 bases between them. This CDR3 region has 16 residues. Germline CDR1 reads ENHRY; CDR2 reads SYGVKD. The DNA for the CDR3 is TGTGCCATCAGTGATAGTAAGGAGCGTGTCTCCTACGAGCAGTACTTC. Amino acid sequence: CAISDSKERVSYEQYF.

This clonotype has at least ten counts. The chain joins TRBV28 to TRBJ1-1; TRBD1 is a possible D gene (5 bases). Germline-derived CDR1 and CDR2 are MDHEN and SYDVKM. The CDR3 totals 13 residues. V lost 3 bases, J lost 6 bases, and 11 bases lay in between. CDR3 amino acids: CASSFQIGAEAFF. CDR3 DNA: TGTGCCAGCAGTTTTCAGATAGGGGCTGAAGCTTTCTTT.

This chain connects TRBV18 to TRBJ2-6; D possibly corresponds to TRBD2 (5 bases). The germline V gene has CDR1 KGHSH and CDR2 LQKENI. V lost 3 bases and J lost 3, with 18 bases in between. The CDR3 is 18 residues long. CDR3 coding DNA: TGTGCCAGCTCACCTGCTAACCCGGGATCTCGTGGGGCCAACGTCCTGACTTTC. Its translation: CASSPANPGSRGANVLTF. Together with reference TRBV18 and TRBJ2-6, the CDR3 gives the full variable domain: NAGVMQNPRHLVRRRGQEARLRCSPMKGHSHVYWYRQLPEEGLKFMVYLQKENIIDESGMPKERFSAEFPKEGPSILRIQQVVRGDSAAYFCASSPANPGSRGANVLTFGAGSRLTVL.

CDR3 sequence: CASSSRGAVTGNTIYF. In DNA, the CDR3 is TGTGCCAGCAGCTCAAGAGGGGCAGTAACTGGAAACACCATATATTTT. The chain links TRBV11-2 to TRBJ1-3, with D perhaps matching TRBD1 (5 bases). The CDR3 is 16 residues long. The germline V gene encodes CDR1 SGHAT and CDR2 FQNNGV. The V and J ends lost 4 bases and 2 bases respectively, with 15 bases between them. The whole variable domain, filled in from reference TRBV11-2 and TRBJ1-3, reads EAGVAQSPRYKIIEKRQSVAFWCNPISGHATLYWYQQILGQGPKLLIQFQNNGVVDDSQLPKDRFSAERLKGVDSTLKIQPAKLEDSAVYLCASSSRGAVTGNTIYFGEGSWLTVV.

This clonotype turned up a few times. The V call is TRBV12-3 or TRBV12-4, the J call TRBJ1-6; perhaps TRBD1 as D (5 bases). The V end was cut by 5 bases, the J end by 9 bases, with 20 bases between. The CDR3 spans 16 residues. In DNA form, the CDR3 reads TGTGCCAGCAGTCCTCTCGGACCCGTTGGGGGTTCACCCCTCCACTTT. Its translation is CASSPLGPVGGSPLHF.

This clonotype was seen many times. V usage is TRBV7-2 and J usage is TRBJ2-3; unclear D gene. The germline V gene has CDR1 SGHTA and CDR2 FQGNSA. The CDR3 covers 15 residues. Trimming removed 3 bases from V and 0 bases from J, with 10 bases in between. The CDR3 is CASSLDGSSTDTQYF. In DNA, the CDR3 is TGTGCCAGCAGCTTGGACGGATCTAGCACAGATACGCAGTATTTT.

This clonotype was seen many times. This chain connects TRBV10-3 to TRBJ2-3; 7 bases agree with TRBD2. Germline lookup yields CDR1 ENHRY and CDR2 SYGVKD. V lost 11 bases and J lost 8; bases outside the gene matches: 10. The CDR3 covers 12 residues. As DNA, the CDR3 is TGTGCCGGCGGGGGTTCGGAAAGTACGCAGTATTTT. Its translation: CAGGGSESTQYF.

Many counts were recorded for this clonotype. V gene TRBV7-2 combines with J gene TRBJ2-1; D not resolved. Germline-derived CDR1 and CDR2 are SGHTA and FQGNSA. The CDR3 is made up of 13 amino acids. The V end lost 2 bases, the J end lost 6 bases, and 8 bases lay between the germline ends. CDR3 nucleotide sequence: TGTGCCAGCAGCTTATTAGTACCCAATGAGCAGTTCTTC. Translated: CASSLLVPNEQFF. The whole variable domain, remainder taken from reference TRBV7-2 and TRBJ2-1, is GAGVSQSPSNKVTEKGKDVELRCDPISGHTALYWYRQSLGQGLEFLIYFQGNSAPDKSGLPSDRFSAERTGGSVSTLTIQRTQQEDSAVYLCASSLLVPNEQFFGPGTRLTVL.

The chain couples TRBV5-1 to TRBJ1-2, with D unclear. The CDR3 consists of 13 residues. Trimming pared 0 bases from V and 8 bases from J, leaving 11 bases between. The germline CDR1 and CDR2 sequences are SGHRS and YFSETQ. CDR3 sequence reads: CASSLAALGGYTF. Written as DNA, the CDR3 is TGCGCCAGCAGCTTGGCCGCCCTCGGCGGCTACACCTTC.

The chain has TRBV4-1 and TRBJ2-2; 13 bases are shared with TRBD2. From germline, CDR1 is MGHRA and CDR2 YSYEKL. V shed 0 bases and J 5 bases; nucleotides not matched to a gene: 9. The CDR3 length is 19 residues. The DNA of the CDR3 is TGCGCCAGCAGCCAAGATTGGGGACTAGCGGGGTCGGGGACCGGGGAGCTGTTTTTT. Translated: CASSQDWGLAGSGTGELFF.

This clonotype was observed many times. J is TRBJ2-3 and V is TRBV7-2; 7 bases match TRBD2. The CDR3 runs 17 residues. Trimming cost V 2 bases and J 7 bases; bases outside gene matches: 15. Germline V CDR1 and CDR2: SGHTA, FQGNSA. The CDR3 sequence is CASSLRESGALGNTQYF. CDR3 DNA sequence: TGTGCCAGCAGCTTAAGGGAAAGCGGGGCGCTGGGAAATACGCAGTATTTT.

The chain is built from TRBV21-1 and TRBJ1-4. TRBV21-1 is a listed pseudogene. The CDR3 has 14 residues. CDR3 DNA: TGTGCCAGCAGCACAAACTCAGGAGAGGAAAAACTGTTTTTT. This encodes CASSTNSGEEKLFF.

The sample holds many counts of this clonotype. The chain is built from TRBV7-2 and TRBJ2-5, with 9 nucleotides matching TRBD2. The CDR3 is 17 amino acids. Germline-derived CDR1 and CDR2 are SGHTA and FQGNSA. The trim removed 0 bases at V and 4 bases at J, leaving 9 bases unmatched. CDR3 in DNA: TGTGCCAGCAGCTTAGCGATGCGGGGGGGGCTCGGAGAGACCCAGTACTTC. Translation gives CASSLAMRGGLGETQYF. The complete variable domain, with remaining parts taken from reference TRBV7-2 and TRBJ2-5, reads GAGVSQSPSNKVTEKGKDVELRCDPISGHTALYWYRQSLGQGLEFLIYFQGNSAPDKSGLPSDRFSAERTGGSVSTLTIQRTQQEDSAVYLCASSLAMRGGLGETQYFGPGTRLLVL.